This TCR beta chain was found in a study of shared clonotypes between healthy human individuals. Study-level background: Donors had three CD4 naive, three CD4 memory, two CD8 naive and one CD8 memory plate apiece.

The investigators split CD4+ cells into a CD45RA+ naive subset and a CD45RA-negative memory subset. V shed 6 bases and J 0 bases; nucleotides not matched to a gene: 6. Germline CDR1 reads SGHAT; CDR2 reads FQNNGV. The CDR3 contains 15 residues. Using immunoSEQ multiplex PCR, the repertoire was profiled, and TCRdb retains in-frame clones only, with some absent. In the table there are about 730,000 clones, over 60% of which are singletons. The rearrangement links TRBV11-2 to TRBJ2-3; 7 bases match TRBD2. Sequences were obtained from memory CD4+ T cells sorted from blood. The subset is: CD45RA-negative fraction. This receptor was taken from a woman in her 30s in good health. In DNA form, the CDR3 reads TGTGCCAGCAGGGACCTAGCGGCTAGCACAGATACGCAGTATTTT. Translated, it gives CASRDLAASTDTQYF.